This T cell receptor beta chain was sequenced in a study of beta chain features in type 1 diabetes. The CDR3 consists of 14 residues. In germline, CDR1 is LGHNA, CDR2 YNFKEQ. cDNA synthesis used the whole RNA isolate, giving expressed TCRB sequences. Produced via immunoSEQ multiplex PCR; TCRdb's table is partial and in-frame only. The sample lists about 140,000 clones; about 7% were seen once. The chain links TRBV4-2 to TRBJ2-5; 8 nucleotides match TRBD2. Matching the DNA end better, TRBJ2-7 makes the J call doubtful. Input material: central memory CD4+ T cells from blood. This TCR was sampled from a woman aged 25-40 years in good health. In DNA form, the CDR3 reads TGTGCCAGCAGCCCTGGCGGGGGGACGGCCGAGCAGTACTTC. Translation gives CASSPGGGTAEQYF.